This TCR beta chain appears in the sequencing data of a study of blood T cell repertoires in COVID-19. About the study: Acute and convalescent COVID-19 samples came from the United States, Italy and Spain. PBMCs, B-cell-depleted T cells, or T cells were the source of the cDNA or gDNA that made up the material.

In the source study's methods: The authors estimated nucleated cell counts from reference gene primer amplification. Some clones are missing from TCRdb's copy, which holds only in-frame ones; the method was immunoSEQ multiplex PCR. V and J calls and clone size are copied from that table; D and trimming were computed from the DNA. The table lists 70,000 to 90,000 clones, roughly 79% of them singletons, with approximately 16% in the top ten. There are 14 residues in the CDR3. CDR1 is MNHEY, CDR2 SVGAGI, per germline. The junction had 4 bases not matched to a gene; V was cut back by 6 bases and J by 4 bases.

The clonotype originates from a human donor in a cohort sampled during active COVID-19. Sequencing used peripheral blood. The chain employs TRBV6-5 and TRBJ1-5, with 9 bases identical to TRBD1. As DNA, the CDR3 is TGTGCCAGCAGATTGGACAGGGGAAATCAGCCCCAGCATTTT. This gives the protein CASRLDRGNQPQHF.